This paragraph reports one T cell receptor beta chain. The sample belongs to a study of cytomegalovirus exposure and HLA in healthy donors. The germline gives CDR1 SQVTM, CDR2 ANQGSEA. V lost 4 bases and J 3 bases, leaving 10 bases between the germline ends. The CDR3 runs to 12 residues. Use of 60 Vbeta and 13 Jbeta primers characterized the PCR. Assay used: immunoSEQ multiplex PCR; TCRdb lists only in-frame clones, some missing. The sample contains 80,000 to 95,000 clones, just under 85% of which appear only once. The sequenced sample consisted of PBMCs. This sequence was found in a young woman in good health and CMV-seropositive. The chain joins TRBV29-1 to TRBJ2-7; possible D gene TRBD1, 6 bases. CDR3 nucleotide sequence: TGCAGCGTTGTCCGGGACAACTACGAGCAGTACTTC. Translated: CSVVRDNYEQYF.